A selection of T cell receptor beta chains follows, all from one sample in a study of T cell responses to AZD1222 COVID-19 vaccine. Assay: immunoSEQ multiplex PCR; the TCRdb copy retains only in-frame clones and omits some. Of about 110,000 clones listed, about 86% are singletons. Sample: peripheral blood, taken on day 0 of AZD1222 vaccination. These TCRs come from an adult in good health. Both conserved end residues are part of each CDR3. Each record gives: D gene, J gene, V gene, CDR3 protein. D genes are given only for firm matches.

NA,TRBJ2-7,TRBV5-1,CASSLEGGNYYEQYF
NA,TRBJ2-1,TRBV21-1,CASSKRVSGETDEQFF
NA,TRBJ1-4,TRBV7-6,CASSARLNEKLFF
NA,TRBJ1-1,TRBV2,CASSEAGPFF
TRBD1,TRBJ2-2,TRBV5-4,CASSRPDRVGTGELFF
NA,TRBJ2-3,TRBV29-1,CSVEVGRDGDTQYF
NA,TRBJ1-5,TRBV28,CASNPPVAASQHF
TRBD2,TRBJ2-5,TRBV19,CASQPSQAGETQYF
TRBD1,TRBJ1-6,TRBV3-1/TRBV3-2,CASSLGQQNSPLHF
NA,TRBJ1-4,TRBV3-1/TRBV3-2,CASSQVGAGEKLFF
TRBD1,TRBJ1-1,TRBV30,CAWNRGQGGAEAFF
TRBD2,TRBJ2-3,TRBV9,CASSVGAGDSTDTQYF
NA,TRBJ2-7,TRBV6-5,CATFGDLNRWEQYF
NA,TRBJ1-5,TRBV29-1,CSVAENNQPQHF
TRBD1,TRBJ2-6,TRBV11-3,CASSARQGNSGANVLTF